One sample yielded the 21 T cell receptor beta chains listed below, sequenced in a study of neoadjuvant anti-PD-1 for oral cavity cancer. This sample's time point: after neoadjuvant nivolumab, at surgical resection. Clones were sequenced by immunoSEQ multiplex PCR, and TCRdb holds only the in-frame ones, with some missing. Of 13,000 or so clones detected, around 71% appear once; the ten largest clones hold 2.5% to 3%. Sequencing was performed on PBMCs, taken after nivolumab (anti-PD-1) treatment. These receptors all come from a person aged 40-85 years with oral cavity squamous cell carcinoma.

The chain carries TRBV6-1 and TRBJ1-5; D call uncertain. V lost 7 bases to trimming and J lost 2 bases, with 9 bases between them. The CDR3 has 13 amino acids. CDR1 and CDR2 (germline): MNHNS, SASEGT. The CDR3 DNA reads TGTGCCAGCACGGGTCGGGGCAATCAGCCCCAGCATTTT. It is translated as CASTGRGNQPQHF.

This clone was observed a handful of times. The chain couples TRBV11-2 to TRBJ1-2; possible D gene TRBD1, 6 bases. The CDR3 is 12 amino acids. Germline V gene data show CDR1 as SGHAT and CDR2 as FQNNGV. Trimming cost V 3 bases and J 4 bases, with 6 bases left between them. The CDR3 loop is CASSFRGYGYTF. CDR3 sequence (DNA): TGTGCCAGCAGCTTCAGGGGCTATGGCTACACCTTC.

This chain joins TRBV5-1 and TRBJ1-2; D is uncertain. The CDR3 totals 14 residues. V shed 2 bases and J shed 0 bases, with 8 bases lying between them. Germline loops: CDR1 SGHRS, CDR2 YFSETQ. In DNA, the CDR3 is TGCGCCAGCAGCTTTGCCACAGCTAACTATGGCTACACCTTC. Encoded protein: CASSFATANYGYTF.

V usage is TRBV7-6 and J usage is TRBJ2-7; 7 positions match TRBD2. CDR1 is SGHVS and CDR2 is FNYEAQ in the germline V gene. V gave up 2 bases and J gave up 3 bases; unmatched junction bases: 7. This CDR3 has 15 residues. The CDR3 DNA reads TGTGCCAGCAGCTTATCCTGGGGGGGGAACTACGAGCAGTACTTC. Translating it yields CASSLSWGGNYEQYF.

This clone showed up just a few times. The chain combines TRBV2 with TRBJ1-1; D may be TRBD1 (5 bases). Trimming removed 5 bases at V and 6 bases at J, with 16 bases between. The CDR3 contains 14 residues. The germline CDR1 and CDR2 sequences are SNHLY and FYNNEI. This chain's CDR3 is CASSQDRPIPEAFF. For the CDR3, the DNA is TGTGCCAGCAGTCAAGACAGACCCATTCCTGAAGCTTTCTTT.

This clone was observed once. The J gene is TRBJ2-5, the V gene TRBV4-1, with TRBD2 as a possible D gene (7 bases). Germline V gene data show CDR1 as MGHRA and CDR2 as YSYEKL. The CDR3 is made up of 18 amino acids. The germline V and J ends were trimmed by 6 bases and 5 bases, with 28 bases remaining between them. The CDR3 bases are TGCGCCAGCAGTCGAACAATGGGACTGGCGGGGGCCGTCGAGACCCAGTACTTC. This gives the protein CASSRTMGLAGAVETQYF.

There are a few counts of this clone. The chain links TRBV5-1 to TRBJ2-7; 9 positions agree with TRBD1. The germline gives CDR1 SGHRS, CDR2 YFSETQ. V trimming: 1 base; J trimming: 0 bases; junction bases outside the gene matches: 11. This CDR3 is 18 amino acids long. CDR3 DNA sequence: TGCGCCAGCAGCTTGATGGGACAGGGAATAAGTAACTCCTACGAGCAGTACTTC. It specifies CASSLMGQGISNSYEQYF.

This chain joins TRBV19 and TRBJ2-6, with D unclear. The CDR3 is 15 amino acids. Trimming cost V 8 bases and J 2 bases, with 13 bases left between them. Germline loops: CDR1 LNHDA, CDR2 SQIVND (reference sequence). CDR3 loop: CASGLGAAGANVLTF. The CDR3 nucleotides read TGTGCCAGTGGCCTCGGCGCAGCTGGGGCCAACGTCCTGACTTTC.

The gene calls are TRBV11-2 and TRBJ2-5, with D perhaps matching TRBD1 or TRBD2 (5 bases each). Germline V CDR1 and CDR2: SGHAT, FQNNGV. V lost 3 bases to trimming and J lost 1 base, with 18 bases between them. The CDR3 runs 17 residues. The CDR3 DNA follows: TGTGCCAGCAGCTTCAGAGGGGACGGCGTGCTCCAAGAGACCCAGTACTTC. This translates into CASSFRGDGVLQETQYF.

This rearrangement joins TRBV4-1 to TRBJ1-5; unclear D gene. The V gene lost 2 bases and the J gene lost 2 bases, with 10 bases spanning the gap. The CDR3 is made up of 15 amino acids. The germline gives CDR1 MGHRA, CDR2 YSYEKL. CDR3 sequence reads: CASSQLAVGNQPQHF. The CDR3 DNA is TGCGCCAGCAGCCAACTGGCAGTTGGCAATCAGCCCCAGCATTTT.

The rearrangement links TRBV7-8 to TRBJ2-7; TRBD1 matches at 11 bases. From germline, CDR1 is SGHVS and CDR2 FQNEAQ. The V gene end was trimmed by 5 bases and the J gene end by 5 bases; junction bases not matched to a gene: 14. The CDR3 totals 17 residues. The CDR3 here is CASSRENRGTGGHEQYF. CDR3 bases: TGTGCCAGCAGCCGAGAAAACAGGGGGACAGGGGGGCACGAGCAGTACTTC.

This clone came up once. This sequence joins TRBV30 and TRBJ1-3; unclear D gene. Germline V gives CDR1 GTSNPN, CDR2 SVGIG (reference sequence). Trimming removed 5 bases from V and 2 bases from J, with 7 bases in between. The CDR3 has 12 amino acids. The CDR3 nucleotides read TGTGCCTGGGGCGTCGCTGGAAACACCATATATTTT. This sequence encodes CAWGVAGNTIYF.

The CDR3 nucleotides are TGTGCCAGCAGCTGGGTACCGGGACAGGGCTACGAGCAGTACTTC. As protein: CASSWVPGQGYEQYF. The chain is built from TRBV5-5 and TRBJ2-7, with 9 bases that match TRBD1. The CDR3 is made up of 15 amino acids. Germline-derived CDR1 and CDR2 are SGHKS and YYEKEE (reference sequence). J was trimmed by 3 bases and V by 3 bases; bases with no gene match: 7.

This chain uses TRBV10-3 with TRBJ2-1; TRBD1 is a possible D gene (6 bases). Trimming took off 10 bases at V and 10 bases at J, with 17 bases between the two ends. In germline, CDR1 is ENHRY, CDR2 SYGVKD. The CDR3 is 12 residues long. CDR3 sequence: CATGQSGLEQFF. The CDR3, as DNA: TGTGCCACTGGACAGTCCGGATTAGAGCAGTTCTTC.

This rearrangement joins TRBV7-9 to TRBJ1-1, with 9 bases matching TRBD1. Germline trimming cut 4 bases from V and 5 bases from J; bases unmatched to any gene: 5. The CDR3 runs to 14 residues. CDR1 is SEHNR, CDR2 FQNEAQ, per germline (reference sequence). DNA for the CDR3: TGTGCCAGCAGCTCGACAGGGGGTGGAACTGAAGCTTTCTTT. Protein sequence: CASSSTGGGTEAFF. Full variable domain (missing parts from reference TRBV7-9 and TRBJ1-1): DTGVSQNPRHKITKRGQNVTFRCDPISEHNRLYWYRQTLGQGPEFLTYFQNEAQLEKSRLLSDRFSAERPKGSFSTLEIQRTEQGDSAMYLCASSSTGGGTEAFFGQGTRLTVV.

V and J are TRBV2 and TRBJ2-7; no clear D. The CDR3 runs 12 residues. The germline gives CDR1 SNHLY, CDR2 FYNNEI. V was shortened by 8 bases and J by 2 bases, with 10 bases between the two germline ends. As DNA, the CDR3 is TGTGCCAGCGCGGCAGAAACCTACGAGCAGTACTTC. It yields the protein CASAAETYEQYF.

CDR3 sequence: CASSSVITYEQYF. The CDR3 nucleotides are TGTGCCAGCAGTTCGGTCATAACCTACGAGCAGTACTTC. This chain links TRBV27 with TRBJ2-7; D is unclear. Deletions cut 4 bases from V and 2 bases from J, with 9 bases between. Germline CDR1 is MNHEY and CDR2 is SMNVEV (reference sequence). There are 13 residues in the CDR3.

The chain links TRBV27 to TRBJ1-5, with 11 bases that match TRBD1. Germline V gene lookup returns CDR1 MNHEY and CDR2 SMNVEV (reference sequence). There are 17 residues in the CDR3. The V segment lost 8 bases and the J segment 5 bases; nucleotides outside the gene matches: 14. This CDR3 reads CASQAGTGGRFYQPQHF. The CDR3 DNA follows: TGTGCCAGCCAAGCCGGGACAGGGGGTCGGTTTTATCAGCCCCAGCATTTT.

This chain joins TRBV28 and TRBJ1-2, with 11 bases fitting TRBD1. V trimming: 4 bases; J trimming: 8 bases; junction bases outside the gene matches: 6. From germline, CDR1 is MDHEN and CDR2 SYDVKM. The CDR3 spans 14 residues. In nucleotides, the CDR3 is TGTGCCAGCAGTTCCGGACAGGGGGCGGAAGGCTACACCTTC. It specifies CASSSGQGAEGYTF.

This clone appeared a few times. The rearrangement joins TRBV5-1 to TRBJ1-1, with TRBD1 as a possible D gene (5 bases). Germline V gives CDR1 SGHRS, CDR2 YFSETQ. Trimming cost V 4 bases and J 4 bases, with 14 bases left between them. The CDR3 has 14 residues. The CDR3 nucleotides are TGCGCCAGCAGCCGCGAAACAGGACTCACTGAAGCTTTCTTT. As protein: CASSRETGLTEAFF.

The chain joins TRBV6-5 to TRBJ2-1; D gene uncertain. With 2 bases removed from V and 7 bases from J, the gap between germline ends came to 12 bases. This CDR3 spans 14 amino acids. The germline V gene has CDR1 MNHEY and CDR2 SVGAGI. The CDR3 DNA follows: TGTGCCAGCAGTTACACCGTACTCCGTAATGAGCAGTTCTTC. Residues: CASSYTVLRNEQFF.